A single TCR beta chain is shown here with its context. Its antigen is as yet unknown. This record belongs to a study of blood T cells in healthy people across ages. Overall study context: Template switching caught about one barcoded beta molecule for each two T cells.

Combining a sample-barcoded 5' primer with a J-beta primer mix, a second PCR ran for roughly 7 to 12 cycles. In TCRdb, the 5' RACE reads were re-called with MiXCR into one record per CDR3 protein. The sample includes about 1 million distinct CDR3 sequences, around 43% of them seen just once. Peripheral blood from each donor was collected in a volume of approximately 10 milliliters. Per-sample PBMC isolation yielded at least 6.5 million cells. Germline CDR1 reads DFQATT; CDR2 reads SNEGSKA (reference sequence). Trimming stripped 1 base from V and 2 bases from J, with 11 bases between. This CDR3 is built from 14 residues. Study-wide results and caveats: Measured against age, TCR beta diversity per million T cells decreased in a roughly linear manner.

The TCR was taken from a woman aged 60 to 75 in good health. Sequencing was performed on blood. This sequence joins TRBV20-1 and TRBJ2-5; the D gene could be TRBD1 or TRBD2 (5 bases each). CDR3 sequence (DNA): TGCAGTGCTAGAGGGGGGACGAAGCAAGAGACCCAGTACTTC. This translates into CSARGGTKQETQYF.